This T cell receptor beta chain is drawn from a study of T-cell memory formation after mild COVID-19. Study overall: The study found TCR clusters largely donor specific. Overall study results and limits: Clones that contracted from day 15 to 85 had balanced CD4/CD8; later expanders were CD4+ biased.

It was 5'RACE with constant-segment primers that produced the TCR alpha and TCR beta cDNA libraries, which carried sample barcodes and UMIs. Each CDR3 protein gets one entry after TCRdb re-called the 5' RACE reads with MiXCR. The profile covers 200,000 to 300,000 distinct CDR3 sequences, with 8.5% to 9.5% appearing a single time and around 20% taken by the ten largest. In its sample, this clonotype was seen a few times. Its antigen is as yet unknown. CDR3 length: 14 residues. The germline V and J ends were trimmed by 1 base and 3 bases, with 8 bases remaining between them. Looked up from germline, CDR1 is SGHDT and CDR2 is YYEEEE.

The rearrangement uses TRBV5-6 and TRBJ1-5; D unclear. This TCR was sampled from a man younger than 35 who had mild COVID-19 (a few samples of this study predate the infection). Cell type and time point are not known. Sequencing was done on a sample of PBMCs or a T cell subset sorted from them (not recorded which). CDR3 coding DNA: TGTGCCAGCAGCTTGTTGGCTGACAATCAGCCCCAGCATTTT. Translation gives CASSLLADNQPQHF. Together with reference TRBV5-6 and TRBJ1-5, the CDR3 gives the full variable domain: DAGVTQSPTHLIKTRGQQVTLRCSPKSGHDTVSWYQQALGQGPQFIFQYYEEEERQRGNFPDRFSGHQFPNYSSELNVNALLLGDSALYLCASSLLADNQPQHFGDGTRLSIL.